This passage covers 10 T cell receptor beta chains from one sample sequenced in a study of graft-versus-host responses after intestinal transplantation. Sequencing used immunoSEQ multiplex PCR; TCRdb keeps in-frame clones, though not all of them. The sample contains over 70,000 clones, about 94% of which appear only once. These receptors' targets are unknown. The starting material was unstimulated CD8+ T cells sorted from spleen or lymph node cells, obtained before intestinal transplant. Source of these receptors: a human donor who received an intestinal transplant.

The genes are TRBV7-9 and TRBJ2-7; no firm D call. This CDR3 spans 13 amino acids. Germline loops: CDR1 SEHNR, CDR2 FQNEAQ (reference sequence). Deletions cut 3 bases from V and 1 base from J, with 7 bases between. CDR3 protein: CASSLYASYEQYF. The CDR3 DNA follows: TGTGCCAGCAGCTTGTACGCATCCTACGAGCAGTACTTC.

The chain carries TRBV7-8 and TRBJ1-2; TRBD1 aligns across 9 bases. CDR1 is SGHVS and CDR2 is FQNEAQ in the germline V gene. The J segment lost 8 bases and the V segment lost 5 bases, leaving 6 bases of the junction unmatched. The CDR3 has 13 residues. CDR3 in DNA: TGTGCCAGCAGCCGCGACAGGGGGTTCGGCTACACCTTC. This sequence encodes CASSRDRGFGYTF.

A single count supports this clone. The J gene is TRBJ2-5, the V gene TRBV27; D call uncertain. V lost 4 bases, J lost 5 bases, and 5 bases lay in between. Per the germline V gene, CDR1 is MNHEY and CDR2 is SMNVEV (reference sequence). CDR3 length equals 11 residues. CDR3 residues: CASSWGETQYF. The CDR3 nucleotides are TGTGCCAGCAGTTGGGGTGAGACCCAGTACTTC.

This clone has a single count. The genes are TRBV27 and TRBJ1-2; perhaps TRBD1 as D (5 bases). The germline gives CDR1 MNHEY, CDR2 SMNVEV (reference sequence). V was clipped by 0 bases and J by 1 base, with 12 bases between them. The length of the CDR3 is 16 residues. The CDR3 DNA reads TGTGCCAGCAGTTTATCGGGGCAGGGACTTAACTATGGCTACACCTTC. It encodes CASSLSGQGLNYGYTF.

This clone was counted once. The chain is built from TRBV7-7 and TRBJ2-7, with unresolved D. The V gene's germline CDR1 is SSHAT and CDR2 FNYEAQ (reference sequence). The CDR3 extends over 13 amino acids. Trimming removed 1 base at V and 5 bases at J, with 9 bases between. The CDR3 region has the DNA TGTGCCAGCAGCTTAGGGGAAGGGAACGAGCAGTACTTC. Amino acid sequence: CASSLGEGNEQYF.

The chain joins TRBV5-1 to TRBJ1-2; possible D gene TRBD1, 5 bases. V dropped 4 bases and J dropped 3 bases, with 13 bases sitting between them. The CDR3 has 14 amino acids. The germline CDR1 and CDR2 sequences are SGHRS and YFSETQ. The chain's CDR3 is CASSIATGYYGYTF. The DNA for the CDR3 is TGCGCCAGCAGCATAGCAACAGGTTACTATGGCTACACCTTC.

V usage is TRBV27 and J usage is TRBJ2-1, with D unclear. Germline CDR1 reads MNHEY; CDR2 reads SMNVEV (reference sequence). V lost 7 bases and J lost 9, with 10 bases in between. The CDR3 is made up of 11 amino acids. The chain's CDR3 is CASILGSEQFF. The CDR3 DNA is TGTGCCAGCATCTTAGGCAGTGAGCAGTTCTTC.

This chain connects TRBV28 to TRBJ1-5, with a weak D call TRBD1 (6 bases). V lost 2 bases and J lost 5, with 10 bases in between. Germline V gives CDR1 MDHEN, CDR2 SYDVKM. The CDR3 contains 14 residues. The CDR3 nucleotides read TGTGCCAGCAGTTTAGGGGCAGGGGATCAGCCCCAGCATTTT. Translation: CASSLGAGDQPQHF. Full variable domain (remainder filled in from reference TRBV28 and TRBJ1-5): DVKVTQSSRYLVKRTGEKVFLECVQDMDHENMFWYRQDPGLGLRLIYFSYDVKMKEKGDIPEGYSVSREKKERFSLILESASTNQTSMYLCASSLGAGDQPQHFGDGTRLSIL.

The rearrangement links TRBV30 to TRBJ1-6, with TRBD1 matching over 7 bases. The CDR3 sequence is 13 residues long. Germline V lookup: CDR1 GTSNPN, CDR2 SVGIG (reference sequence). Germline trimming cut 1 base from V and 11 bases from J; bases unmatched to any gene: 5. The DNA for the CDR3 is TGTGCCTGGAGTGATGGCCAGGGGGCACCCCTCCACTTT. Protein sequence: CAWSDGQGAPLHF.

This rearrangement joins TRBV6-1 to TRBJ2-1; 10 nucleotides line up with TRBD2. V was pared by 4 bases and J by 0 bases, with 3 bases of the junction left unmatched. Germline CDR1 MNHNS, CDR2 SASEGT. The CDR3 is 16 amino acids. The CDR3 sequence is CASSGLAGGSYNEQFF. For the CDR3, the DNA is TGTGCCAGCAGTGGATTAGCGGGAGGCTCCTACAATGAGCAGTTCTTC.